This passage covers 22 T cell receptor beta chains from one sample sequenced in a study of cytomegalovirus exposure and HLA in healthy donors. Primers: 60 Vbeta forward and 13 Jbeta reverse. Method: immunoSEQ multiplex PCR; TCRdb's copy keeps in-frame clones and lacks some. The table shows approximately 190,000 clones, with around 87% occurring only once. Sequencing was done on a sample of PBMCs. The receptors were sampled from a boy aged 2 to 9 in good health and CMV-seronegative.

V is TRBV5-1 and J is TRBJ2-3, with 8 nucleotides matching TRBD2. The CDR3 length is 16 residues. Germline loops: CDR1 SGHRS, CDR2 YFSETQ. V trimming: 3 bases; J trimming: 2 bases; junction bases outside the gene matches: 8. CDR3 region: CASSSLLAGPTDTQYF. The CDR3 DNA is TGCGCCAGCAGCTCGTTATTAGCGGGACCCACAGATACGCAGTATTTT.

The J gene is TRBJ2-7, the V gene TRBV7-3, with 7 bases lining up with TRBD1. The CDR3 runs to 14 residues. Germline assignment: CDR1 SGHTA and CDR2 FQGTGA. The trim removed 5 bases at V and 2 bases at J, leaving 6 bases unmatched. CDR3 residues: CASSPRQGTYEQYF. CDR3 DNA sequence: TGTGCCAGCAGCCCAAGACAGGGAACCTACGAGCAGTACTTC.

The chain employs TRBV5-1 and TRBJ2-7; 13 nucleotides agree with TRBD2. The CDR3 extends over 15 amino acids. V trimming: 2 bases; J trimming: 4 bases; junction bases outside the gene matches: 3. CDR1 is SGHRS, CDR2 YFSETQ, per germline. In DNA form, the CDR3 reads TGCGCCAGCAGCTTCGGACTAGCGGGGGTTTACGAGCAGTACTTC. The encoded protein is CASSFGLAGVYEQYF.

This clone has just a few counts. The chain links TRBV29-1 to TRBJ2-7; TRBD1 matches 7 bases. V trimming: 6 bases; J trimming: 1 base; junction bases outside the gene matches: 6. The CDR3 loop spans 13 amino acids. Germline CDR1 SQVTM, CDR2 ANQGSEA. The CDR3 loop is CSVGTVYSYEQYF. Written as DNA, the CDR3 is TGCAGCGTCGGGACAGTTTATTCCTACGAGCAGTACTTC.

The gene calls are TRBV30 and TRBJ2-3; TRBD2 matches 9 bases. Per the germline V gene, CDR1 is GTSNPN and CDR2 is SVGIG (reference sequence). J gave up 4 bases and V 0 bases, and 5 bases lay outside the gene matches. The CDR3 has 15 residues. In DNA form, the CDR3 reads TGTGCCTGGAGTGTAGCGGGGGGCGGGCCAGATACGCAGTATTTT. It translates to CAWSVAGGGPDTQYF.

This sequence joins TRBV4-1 and TRBJ1-3; 7 bases fit TRBD1. Trimming cost V 4 bases and J 2 bases; bases outside gene matches: 2. CDR3 length equals 14 residues. Looked up from germline, CDR1 is MGHRA and CDR2 is YSYEKL. The CDR3 bases are TGCGCCAGCAGCCCGGGACAGCCTGGAAACACCATATATTTT. Protein product: CASSPGQPGNTIYF.

This sequence joins TRBV28 and TRBJ2-1, with D perhaps matching TRBD2 (5 bases). This CDR3 contains 14 residues. The V gene lost 3 bases and the J gene lost 7 bases, with 13 bases spanning the gap. Germline-derived CDR1 and CDR2 are MDHEN and SYDVKM. Here the CDR3 reads CASSLKLAMNEQFF. Written as DNA, the CDR3 is TGTGCCAGCAGTTTGAAGCTAGCCATGAATGAGCAGTTCTTC. Complete variable domain (other parts from reference TRBV28 and TRBJ2-1): DVKVTQSSRYLVKRTGEKVFLECVQDMDHENMFWYRQDPGLGLRLIYFSYDVKMKEKGDIPEGYSVSREKKERFSLILESASTNQTSMYLCASSLKLAMNEQFFGPGTRLTVL.

The CDR3 loop reads CAWSVIGTGPYNEQFF. The CDR3 DNA reads TGTGCCTGGAGTGTAATCGGGACAGGGCCCTACAATGAGCAGTTCTTC. The rearrangement joins TRBV30 to TRBJ2-1; 9 bases are a match to TRBD1. CDR3 length: 16 residues. CDR1 is GTSNPN and CDR2 is SVGIG in the germline V gene (reference sequence). V trimming: 0 bases; J trimming: 2 bases; junction bases outside the gene matches: 5.

This clone was counted only a few times. The chain combines TRBV6-1 with TRBJ2-7; D perhaps matches TRBD2 (6 bases). The CDR3 has 13 residues. CDR1 and CDR2 from the germline V gene are MNHNS and SASEGT. The germline V and J ends were trimmed by 8 bases and 6 bases, with 17 bases remaining between them. In DNA form, the CDR3 reads TGTGCCAGCGACTACCGAGAGGGAGGCGAGCAGTACTTC. It encodes CASDYREGGEQYF.

This clone was seen only once. The chain joins TRBV7-9 to TRBJ2-1; TRBD2 matches at 7 bases. Germline CDR1 SEHNR, CDR2 FQNEAQ (reference sequence). The CDR3 spans 16 residues. Trimming removed 2 bases from V and 8 bases from J; junction bases left unmatched: 12. Here the CDR3 reads CASSLTSGTKFYEQFF. The CDR3 region has the DNA TGTGCCAGCAGCTTAACCTCCGGGACTAAATTTTATGAGCAGTTCTTC.

The V and J genes are TRBV6-1 and TRBJ1-5, with TRBD1 as a possible D gene (6 bases). Trimming removed 1 base from V and 5 bases from J, with 15 bases in between. Germline V lookup: CDR1 MNHNS, CDR2 SASEGT. The CDR3 has 16 residues. The DNA of the CDR3 is TGTGCCAGCAGTGAAGATCGACAGGCAACCGATCAGCCCCAGCATTTT. Protein sequence: CASSEDRQATDQPQHF.

V usage is TRBV28 and J usage is TRBJ2-1; 10 nucleotides line up with TRBD2. The CDR3 sequence is 12 residues long. Germline assignment: CDR1 MDHEN and CDR2 SYDVKM. J gave up 8 bases and V 6 bases, and 1 base lay outside the gene matches. The DNA of the CDR3 is TGTGCCAGCAGGCTAGCGGGAGATGAGCAGTTCTTC. It yields the protein CASRLAGDEQFF.

V gene TRBV6-1 combines with J gene TRBJ1-2; 10 nucleotides agree with TRBD1. V was pared by 8 bases and J by 12 bases, with 6 bases of the junction left unmatched. The CDR3 contains 11 residues. CDR1 and CDR2 (germline): MNHNS, SASEGT. CDR3: CASVGTGEDTF. The DNA of the CDR3 is TGTGCCAGCGTCGGGACAGGGGAAGACACCTTC.

This chain connects TRBV28 to TRBJ1-1, with TRBD1 matching over 9 bases. Germline V lookup: CDR1 MDHEN, CDR2 SYDVKM. The J segment lost 4 bases and the V segment lost 3 bases, leaving 6 bases of the junction unmatched. The length of the CDR3 is 15 residues. The CDR3 sequence is CASSFPQGAGTEAFF. In DNA, the CDR3 is TGTGCCAGCAGTTTCCCACAGGGGGCTGGCACTGAAGCTTTCTTT.

The chain couples TRBV7-9 to TRBJ1-2; tentatively, D is TRBD1 (6 bases). The CDR3 consists of 15 residues. Trimming removed 1 base from V and 7 bases from J, with 16 bases in between. Germline CDR1 and CDR2: SEHNR and FQNEAQ (reference sequence). CDR3 coding DNA: TGTGCCAGCAGCTTAGGACAACGGGGGGCCGGTGGCTACACCTTC. Residues: CASSLGQRGAGGYTF.

The rearrangement uses TRBV5-1 and TRBJ2-3; 9 nucleotides line up with TRBD2. V was clipped by 4 bases and J by 2 bases; unmatched bases: 5. Germline assignment: CDR1 SGHRS and CDR2 YFSETQ. The CDR3 has 15 residues. CDR3 region: CASSPGTSNTDTQYF. The CDR3 DNA sequence: TGCGCCAGCAGCCCGGGGACTAGCAACACAGATACGCAGTATTTT.

The chain is built from TRBV11-2 and TRBJ2-3; 12 bases are a match to TRBD2. V was clipped by 3 bases and J by 6 bases; unmatched bases: 16. The CDR3 length is 19 residues. The germline V gene encodes CDR1 SGHAT and CDR2 FQNNGV. In DNA form, the CDR3 reads TGTGCCAGCAGCTTTCTAGCGGGGGGGCCTGGTCATACTCCCGATACGCAGTATTTT. Its protein is CASSFLAGGPGHTPDTQYF.

The gene calls are TRBV11-2 and TRBJ1-2, with D hard to call. The CDR3 has 14 amino acids. V lost 3 bases and J 2 bases, leaving 10 bases between the germline ends. The germline gives CDR1 SGHAT, CDR2 FQNNGV. In nucleotides, the CDR3 is TGTGCCAGCAGCTTTGGCGGAGAAAACTATGGCTACACCTTC. Its protein product is CASSFGGENYGYTF.

J is TRBJ2-1 and V is TRBV28, with 7 bases that match TRBD2. Germline V gives CDR1 MDHEN, CDR2 SYDVKM. The CDR3 runs 16 residues. V lost 2 bases, J lost 4 bases, and 8 bases stayed unmatched. DNA of the CDR3: TGTGCCAGCAGTTTAGAGCGGGGCAGGGCATACAATGAGCAGTTCTTC. As protein: CASSLERGRAYNEQFF.

The V gene is TRBV9, the J gene TRBJ1-6, with a weak D call TRBD1 (5 bases). The CDR3 sequence is 15 residues long. V was clipped by 0 bases and J by 4 bases, with 8 bases between them. Per the germline V gene, CDR1 is SGDLS and CDR2 is YYNGEE. This CDR3 is CASSVGGTYNSPLHF. CDR3 coding DNA: TGTGCCAGCAGCGTAGGGGGGACTTATAATTCACCCCTCCACTTT.

This clone was found a few times. This chain uses TRBV6-1 with TRBJ1-1, with 8 positions matching TRBD1. Germline CDR1 reads MNHNS; CDR2 reads SASEGT. The CDR3 runs to 13 residues. The J segment lost 5 bases and the V segment lost 6 bases, leaving 5 bases of the junction unmatched. The CDR3 nucleotides read TGTGCCAGCAGGCAGGGGGCAGGTACTGAAGCTTTCTTT. This sequence encodes CASRQGAGTEAFF.

The genes are TRBV6-5 and TRBJ2-3, with TRBD1 matching over 7 bases. V lost 6 bases to trimming and J lost 6 bases; unmatched junction nucleotides: 3. This CDR3 has 12 amino acids. Germline CDR1 and CDR2: MNHEY and SVGAGI. Here the CDR3 reads CASRKGADTQYF. The CDR3 nucleotides read TGTGCCAGCAGGAAGGGGGCGGATACGCAGTATTTT.